This TCR beta chain was captured in a study of immune cell composition in non-small cell lung cancer. CDR3 length equals 14 residues. Per the germline V gene, CDR1 is SGHTA and CDR2 is FQGTGA. With 4 bases removed from V and 0 bases from J, the gap between germline ends came to 7 bases. The method was immunoSEQ multiplex PCR; TCRdb's version includes in-frame clones alone and lacks a portion of them. Here the sample spans roughly 3,000 clones, roughly four fifths being singletons. Normal lung was taken at the farthest possible site, at least 3 cm from tumour. This receptor was identified in a human donor with non-small cell lung cancer. The donor label of this sample is uncertain. V is TRBV7-3 and J is TRBJ2-1, with D possibly being TRBD2 (5 bases). Sequences were obtained from non-adjacent lung tissue. CDR3 nucleotides: TGTGCCAGCAGCTCAGACTACTCCTACAATGAGCAGTTCTTC. This codes for CASSSDYSYNEQFF.